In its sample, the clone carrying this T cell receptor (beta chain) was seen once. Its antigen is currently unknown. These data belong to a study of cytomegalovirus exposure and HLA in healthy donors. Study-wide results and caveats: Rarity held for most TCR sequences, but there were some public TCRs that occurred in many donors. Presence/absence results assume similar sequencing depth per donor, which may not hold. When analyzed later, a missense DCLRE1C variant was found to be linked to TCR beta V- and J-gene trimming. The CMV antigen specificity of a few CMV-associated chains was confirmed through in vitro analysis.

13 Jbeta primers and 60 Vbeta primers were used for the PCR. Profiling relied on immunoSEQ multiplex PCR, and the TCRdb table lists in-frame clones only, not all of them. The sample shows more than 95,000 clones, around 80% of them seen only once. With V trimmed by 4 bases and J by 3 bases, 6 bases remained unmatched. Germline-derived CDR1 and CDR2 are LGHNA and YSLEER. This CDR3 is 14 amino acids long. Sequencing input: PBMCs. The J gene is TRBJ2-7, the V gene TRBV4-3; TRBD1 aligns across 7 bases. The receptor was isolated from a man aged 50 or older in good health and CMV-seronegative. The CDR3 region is CASSPGTDSYEQYF. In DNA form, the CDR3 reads TGCGCCAGCAGCCCAGGGACAGATAGCTACGAGCAGTACTTC.